A selection of T cell receptor beta chains follows, all from one sample in a study of blood T cells in healthy people across ages. One entry per CDR3 protein results from TCRdb running MiXCR on the 5' RACE reads. Among roughly 1.9 million distinct CDR3 sequences, about 39% were seen once, and the ten largest hold 23%. The sequencing sample was made of blood. The receptors originated from a human donor in good health. Each CDR3 is given with its conserved first and last residue. A D gene is named only where the DNA matches it firmly. Clone size is given for some rows only: seen once, a few or many times, or a class if the clone is expanded.

j_call v_call clone_size d_call cdr3_aa cdr3_nt
TRBJ2-3 TRBV20-1 - - CSARVLRGPQYF TGCAGTGCTAGAGTGTTAAGGGGCCCGCAGTATTTT
TRBJ2-7 TRBV29-1 many TRBD1 CSVETGDEQYF TGCAGCGTTGAAACAGGGGACGAGCAGTACTTC
TRBJ2-1 TRBV7-3 - - CASSLTTGHNEQFF TGTGCCAGCAGCTTGACGACGGGTCACAATGAGCAGTTCTTC
TRBJ1-1 TRBV29-1 many TRBD1 CSVARGGNTEAFF TGCAGCGTTGCCAGGGGGGGGAACACTGAAGCTTTCTTT
TRBJ2-1 TRBV7-3 few TRBD2 CASSPGLAGIDEQFF TGTGCCAGCAGCCCCGGACTAGCGGGGATTGATGAGCAGTTCTTC
TRBJ1-4 TRBV12-3/TRBV12-4 - - CASSSGDRSNEKLFF TGTGCCAGCAGTTCCGGTGACAGGTCTAATGAAAAACTGTTTTTT
TRBJ1-4 TRBV6-6 - TRBD1 CASSDQTGPTNEKLFF TGTGCCAGCAGTGACCAGACAGGGCCAACTAATGAAAAACTGTTTTTT
TRBJ2-1 TRBV28 - TRBD2 CASSPLQRLAGHYNEQFF TGTGCCAGCAGTCCCCTTCAGAGACTAGCGGGGCACTACAATGAGCAGTTCTTC
TRBJ1-5 TRBV7-2 many - CASSRSTGSNQPQHF TGTGCCAGCAGCCGATCAACCGGTAGCAATCAGCCCCAGCATTTT
TRBJ1-5 TRBV4-1 - - CASSQVGESNQPQHF TGCGCCAGCAGCCAAGTCGGGGAGAGCAATCAGCCCCAGCATTTT
TRBJ2-7 TRBV20-1 - TRBD2 CSAGPSGVSYEQYF TGCAGTGCTGGGCCTAGCGGGGTTTCCTACGAGCAGTACTTC
TRBJ2-7 TRBV7-9 - - CASSPGSRDYEQYF TGTGCCAGCAGCCCCGGATCACGGGACTACGAGCAGTACTTC
TRBJ2-4 TRBV9 - TRBD2 CASSVYDLRASGGISYNEQYF TGTGCCAGCAGCGTATATGATTTGCGGGCTAGCGGGGGGATCTCCTACAATGAGCAGTACTTC
TRBJ1-1 TRBV11-3 - - CASSLSGTKTFTEAFF TGTGCCAGCAGCTTATCCGGGACAAAGACGTTCACTGAAGCTTTCTTT
TRBJ2-1 TRBV11-1 - TRBD2 CASSLDSRRAGVTVVYNEQFF TGTGCCAGCAGCTTAGATTCCCGGCGGGCGGGGGTCACCGTCGTTTACAATGAGCAGTTCTTC
TRBJ1-4 TRBV4-2 once - CASSQDAGDNEKLFF TGTGCCAGCAGCCAAGATGCAGGGGACAATGAAAAACTGTTTTTT
TRBJ2-3 TRBV9 few - CASSPGMITDTQYF TGTGCCAGCAGCCCAGGGATGATCACAGATACGCAGTATTTT